This TCR beta chain was recorded in a study of T cell changes during pregnancy in multiple sclerosis. The repertoire was sequenced with immunoSEQ multiplex PCR; TCRdb's copy has only in-frame clones and lacks some. This sample has about 130,000 clones, with roughly 97% found just once. This CDR3 is 11 amino acids long. Looked up from germline, CDR1 is SGHTS and CDR2 is YDEGEE. Trimming stripped 7 bases from V and 9 bases from J, with 10 bases between. This sequence was found in a female donor with multiple sclerosis, enrolled in a pregnancy study. The specimen was peripheral blood, collected after pregnancy. The V gene is TRBV5-8, the J gene TRBJ2-2; no firm D call. The CDR3, as DNA: TGTGCCAGCGGGCCCTCGAGGGAGCTGTTTTTT. Protein: CASGPSRELFF.